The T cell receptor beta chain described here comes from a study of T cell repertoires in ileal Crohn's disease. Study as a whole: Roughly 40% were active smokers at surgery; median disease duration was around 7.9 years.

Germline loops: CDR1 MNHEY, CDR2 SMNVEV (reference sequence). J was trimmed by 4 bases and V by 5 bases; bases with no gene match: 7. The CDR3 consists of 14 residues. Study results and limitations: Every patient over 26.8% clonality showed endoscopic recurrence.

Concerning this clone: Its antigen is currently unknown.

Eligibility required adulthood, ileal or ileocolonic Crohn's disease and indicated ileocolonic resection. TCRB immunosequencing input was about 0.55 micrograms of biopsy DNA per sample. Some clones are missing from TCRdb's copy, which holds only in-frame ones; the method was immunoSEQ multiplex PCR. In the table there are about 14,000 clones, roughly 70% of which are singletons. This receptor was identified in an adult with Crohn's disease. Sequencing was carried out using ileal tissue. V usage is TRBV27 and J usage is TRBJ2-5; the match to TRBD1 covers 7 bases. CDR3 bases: TGTGCCAGCAGTCCTAGACAGGGACGAGAGACCCAGTACTTC. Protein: CASSPRQGRETQYF.